The T cell receptor (beta chain) described here comes from a study of response to subunit inactivated influenza vaccine (dated by TCRdb to 2017 to 2018). About the full investigation: Deep quantitative T cell receptor repertoire profiling was used in the study to track responses to a trivalent subunit inactivated influenza vaccine. On the study overall, not on this receptor specifically: It was suggested by the authors that each seasonal influenza vaccination may recruit only a limited number of new T cells.

Library generation was performed with RT-PCR. Sequencing took place on an Illumina HiSeq 2500. The public sequencing data were trimmed at Q25 with fastp and processed into clonotypes with MiXCR by TCRdb, which kept only in-frame beta chains. Rows merge per CDR3 protein into single entries with the most common DNA and genes. The sample profile shows more than 450,000 distinct CDR3 sequences; around 11% of them were found once. The ten largest clones add up to about 11% of the sample. This clonotype was observed a handful of times. Its antigen has not been determined. Within one base of it there is no much larger clone, and no base qualities were kept. Trimming at the junction amounts to 1 base on V and 1 base on J, and the germline ends lie 7 bases apart. CDR1 and CDR2 were assigned from the germline V gene as KGHSH and LQKENI. The CDR3 starts with the cysteine, ends with the phenylalanine, and has 14 residues. The kept DNA is CDR3 alone, 42 bases in frame from the first base.

The same sample was also used in a study of T cells expressing NK-cell markers. That second report states: TCR beta cDNA libraries were made by 5'RACE template switching that added a universal primer site and unique molecular identifiers. TCR beta-chain repertoires were profiled in sorted CD3+CD56+NKG2C+, CD3+CD56+NKG2C- and CD3+CD56-NKG2C+ T-cell subsets from several donors. Among the eight sequenced donors, seven were HCMV-seropositive and one was HCMV-seronegative. To restrict sorting to alphabetaTCR-expressing T cells, an anti-gammadeltaTCR antibody was added in several experiments. In 5 to 7 donors, the dominant CD3+CD56+NKG2C+ clonotypes ranked among the top 10 CD8+ clonotypes, making up about 1.0-8% of CD8+ T cells. Those dominant clonotypes were again the most abundant among CD3+CD56-NKG2C+ cells in a handful of donors, at about 28.3-65%. Whether the expanded NKG2C-expressing T cell clones were specific for HCMV antigens was left unclear. The eight sequenced donors were randomly selected healthy volunteers, three men and five women. HCMV-specific IgG was detected in serum with a commercial ELISA kit to determine HCMV serostatus. Peripheral blood mononuclear cells were isolated from blood by Ficoll density gradient centrifugation. For 5 or 6 donors, unsorted PBMC were also used to sequence bulk peripheral blood T-cell repertoires. cDNA synthesis was primed from the TCR beta constant segment, followed by two successive PCR amplification steps. Illumina HiSeq 2000/2500, MiSeq or NextSeq was used to sequence libraries as 2 x 150 bp reads. MIGEC handled demultiplexing of the reads and grouping by UMI, while MiTCR was used to assemble and quantify clonotypes. To remove erroneous sequences, TCR cDNA sequences were retained only when supported by two or more reads. The tcR package was used for downstream repertoire analysis, and clonotypes were matched across fractions by CDR3 nucleotide sequence plus V segment. VDJmatch was used to annotate antigen specificity against VDJdb, with one amino acid substitution in CDR3 allowed.

This chain is built from TRBV18 and TRBJ2-5; TRBD2 is a possible D gene, resting on 5 matching bases. The clonotype comes from a man aged 50 to 59 who received an inactivated influenza vaccine. Donor details come from another sample of the same person, matched by shared clones. The sample was PBMCs from blood, taken on the day of vaccination. The bases read TGTGCCAGCTCACCACGCAGCGGCCAAGAGACCCAGTACTTC. It translates as CASSPRSGQETQYF.